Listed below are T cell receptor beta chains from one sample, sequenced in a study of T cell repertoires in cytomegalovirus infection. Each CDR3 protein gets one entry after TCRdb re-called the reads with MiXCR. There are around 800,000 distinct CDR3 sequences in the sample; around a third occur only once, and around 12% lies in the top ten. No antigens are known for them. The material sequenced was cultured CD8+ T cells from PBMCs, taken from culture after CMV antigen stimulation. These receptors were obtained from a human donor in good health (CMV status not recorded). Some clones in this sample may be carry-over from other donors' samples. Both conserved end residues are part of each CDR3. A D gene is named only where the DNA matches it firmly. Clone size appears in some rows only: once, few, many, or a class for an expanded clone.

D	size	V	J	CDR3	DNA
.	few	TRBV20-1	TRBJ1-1	CSAKGVNTEAFF	TGCAGTGCTAAGGGTGTGAACACTGAAGCTTTCTTT
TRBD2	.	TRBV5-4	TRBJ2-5	CASSLEFGLAGEGTQYF	TGTGCCAGCAGCTTAGAATTTGGGCTAGCGGGAGAAGGGACCCAGTACTTC
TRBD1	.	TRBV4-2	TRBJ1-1	CASSQSGGAETFF	TGTGCCAGCAGCCAATCAGGGGGCGCGGAAACTTTCTTT
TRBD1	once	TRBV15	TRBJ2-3	CATSKKRQGDSTDTQYF	TGTGCCACCAGCAAAAAAAGACAGGGGGATAGCACAGATACGCAGTATTTT
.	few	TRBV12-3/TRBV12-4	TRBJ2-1	CASQGISYNEQFF	TGTGCCAGTCAGGGGATTTCCTACAATGAGCAGTTCTTC
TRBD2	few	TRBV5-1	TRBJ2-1	CASIQTSGGYNEQFF	TGCGCCAGCATCCAGACTAGCGGGGGATACAATGAGCAGTTCTTC
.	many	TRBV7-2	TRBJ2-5	CASSPRWGRQETQYF	TGTGCCAGCAGCCCTAGATGGGGTCGCCAAGAGACCCAGTACTTC
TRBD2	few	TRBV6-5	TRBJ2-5	CASSYTSGEMEETQYF	TGTGCCAGCAGTTATACTAGCGGGGAGATGGAAGAGACCCAGTACTTC
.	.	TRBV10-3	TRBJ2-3	CAISESGSATQYF	TGTGCCATCAGTGAGTCTGGCAGTGCTACGCAGTATTTT
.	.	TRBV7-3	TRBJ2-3	CASSLMDSDTQYF	TGTGCCAGCAGCCTAATGGACAGTGATACGCAGTATTTT
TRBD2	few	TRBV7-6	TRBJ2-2	CASSLAASGGAGTGELFF	TGTGCCAGCAGCTTAGCCGCTAGCGGGGGGGCCGGCACCGGGGAGCTGTTTTTT
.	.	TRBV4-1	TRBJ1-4	CASSQWGNEKLFF	TGCGCCAGCAGCCAATGGGGTAATGAAAAACTGTTTTTT
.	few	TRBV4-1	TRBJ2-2	CASSQDLGVGTGELFF	TGCGCCAGCAGCCAAGATTTGGGGGTAGGGACCGGGGAGCTGTTTTTT